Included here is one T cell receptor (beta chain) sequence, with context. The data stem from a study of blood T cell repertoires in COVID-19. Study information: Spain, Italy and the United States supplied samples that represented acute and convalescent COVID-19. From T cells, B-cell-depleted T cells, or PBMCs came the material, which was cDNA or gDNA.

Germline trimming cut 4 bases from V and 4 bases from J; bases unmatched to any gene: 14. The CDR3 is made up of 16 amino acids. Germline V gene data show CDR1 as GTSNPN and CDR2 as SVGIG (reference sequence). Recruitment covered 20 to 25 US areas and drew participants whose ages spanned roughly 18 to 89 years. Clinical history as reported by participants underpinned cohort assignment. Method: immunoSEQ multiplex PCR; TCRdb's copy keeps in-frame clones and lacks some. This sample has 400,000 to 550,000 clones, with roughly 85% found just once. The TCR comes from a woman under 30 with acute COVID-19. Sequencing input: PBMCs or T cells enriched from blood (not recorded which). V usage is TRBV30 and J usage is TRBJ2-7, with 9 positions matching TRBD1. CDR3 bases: TGTGCCTGGACACCTATCAGGGACAGGGTAGATTACGAGCAGTACTTC. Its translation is CAWTPIRDRVDYEQYF.